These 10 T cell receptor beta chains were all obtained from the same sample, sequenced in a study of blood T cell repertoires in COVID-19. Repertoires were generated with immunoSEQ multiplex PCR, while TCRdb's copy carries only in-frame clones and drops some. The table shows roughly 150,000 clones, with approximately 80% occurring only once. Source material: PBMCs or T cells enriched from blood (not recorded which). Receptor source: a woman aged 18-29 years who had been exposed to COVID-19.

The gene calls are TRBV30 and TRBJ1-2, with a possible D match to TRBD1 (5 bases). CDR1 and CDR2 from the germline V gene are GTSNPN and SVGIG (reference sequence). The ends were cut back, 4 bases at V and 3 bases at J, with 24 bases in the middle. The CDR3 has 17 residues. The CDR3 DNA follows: TGTGCCTGGAATCCCGGGGGAGGGGCCGGCTCTTACTATGGCTACACCTTC. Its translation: CAWNPGGGAGSYYGYTF.

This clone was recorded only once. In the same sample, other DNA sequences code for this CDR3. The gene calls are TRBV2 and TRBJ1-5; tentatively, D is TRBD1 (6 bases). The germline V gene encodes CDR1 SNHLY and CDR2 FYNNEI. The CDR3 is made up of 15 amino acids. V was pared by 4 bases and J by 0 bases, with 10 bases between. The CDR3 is CASSGTANSNQPQHF. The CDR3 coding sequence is TGTGCCAGCAGTGGGACAGCTAATAGCAATCAGCCCCAGCATTTT.

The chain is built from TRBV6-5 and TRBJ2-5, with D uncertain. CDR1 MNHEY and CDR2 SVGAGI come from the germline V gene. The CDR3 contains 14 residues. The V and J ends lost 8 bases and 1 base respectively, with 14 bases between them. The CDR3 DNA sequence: TGTGCCAGCCGCGGAGCCCCTGGCCAAGAGACCCAGTACTTC. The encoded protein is CASRGAPGQETQYF.

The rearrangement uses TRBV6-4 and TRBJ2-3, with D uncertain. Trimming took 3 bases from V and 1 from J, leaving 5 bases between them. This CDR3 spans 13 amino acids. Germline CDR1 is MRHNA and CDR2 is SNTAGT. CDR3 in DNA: TGTGCCAGCAGTGAAAGCGGCACAGATACGCAGTATTTT. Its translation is CASSESGTDTQYF.

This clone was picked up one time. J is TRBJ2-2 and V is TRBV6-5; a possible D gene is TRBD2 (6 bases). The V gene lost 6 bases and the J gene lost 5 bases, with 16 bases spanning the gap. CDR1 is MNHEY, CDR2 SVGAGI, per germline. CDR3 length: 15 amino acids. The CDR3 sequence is CASRLGTDGTGELFF. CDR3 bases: TGTGCCAGCAGGCTAGGGACTGATGGGACCGGGGAGCTGTTTTTT.

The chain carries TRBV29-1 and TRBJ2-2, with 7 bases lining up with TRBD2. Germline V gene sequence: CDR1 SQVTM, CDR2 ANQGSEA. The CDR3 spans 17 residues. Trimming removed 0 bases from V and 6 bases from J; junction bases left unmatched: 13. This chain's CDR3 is CSVEDAGVGERAGELFF. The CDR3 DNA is TGCAGCGTTGAAGATGCGGGAGTGGGGGAGAGGGCCGGGGAGCTGTTTTTT.

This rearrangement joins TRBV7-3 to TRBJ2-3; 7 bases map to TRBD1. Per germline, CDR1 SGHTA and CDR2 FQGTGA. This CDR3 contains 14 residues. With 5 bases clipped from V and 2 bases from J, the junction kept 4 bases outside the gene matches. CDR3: CASSQTGPTDTQYF. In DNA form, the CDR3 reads TGTGCCAGCAGCCAGACAGGGCCCACAGATACGCAGTATTTT. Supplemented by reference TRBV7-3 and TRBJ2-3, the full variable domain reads GAGVSQTPSNKVTEKGKYVELRCDPISGHTALYWYRQSLGQGPEFLIYFQGTGAADDSGLPNDRFFAVRPEGSVSTLKIQRTERGDSAVYLCASSQTGPTDTQYFGPGTRLTVL.

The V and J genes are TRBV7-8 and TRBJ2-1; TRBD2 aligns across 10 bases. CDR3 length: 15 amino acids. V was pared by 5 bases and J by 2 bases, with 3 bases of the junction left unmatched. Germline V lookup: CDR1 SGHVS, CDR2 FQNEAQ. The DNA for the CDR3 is TGTGCCAGCAGCGAGGGACTAGCGACCTACAATGAGCAGTTCTTC. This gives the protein CASSEGLATYNEQFF.

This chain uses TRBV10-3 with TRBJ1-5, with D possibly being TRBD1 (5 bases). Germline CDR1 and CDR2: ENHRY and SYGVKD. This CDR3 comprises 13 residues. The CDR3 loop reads CAVGGVGNQPQHF. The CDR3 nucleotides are TGTGCTGTCGGGGGTGTAGGCAATCAGCCCCAGCATTTT.

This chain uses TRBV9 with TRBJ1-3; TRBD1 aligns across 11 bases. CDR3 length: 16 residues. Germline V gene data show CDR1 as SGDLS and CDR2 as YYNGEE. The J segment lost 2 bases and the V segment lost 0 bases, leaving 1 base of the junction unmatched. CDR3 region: CASSVEGQGAGNTIYF. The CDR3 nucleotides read TGTGCCAGCAGCGTAGAGGGACAGGGGGCTGGAAACACCATATATTTT.